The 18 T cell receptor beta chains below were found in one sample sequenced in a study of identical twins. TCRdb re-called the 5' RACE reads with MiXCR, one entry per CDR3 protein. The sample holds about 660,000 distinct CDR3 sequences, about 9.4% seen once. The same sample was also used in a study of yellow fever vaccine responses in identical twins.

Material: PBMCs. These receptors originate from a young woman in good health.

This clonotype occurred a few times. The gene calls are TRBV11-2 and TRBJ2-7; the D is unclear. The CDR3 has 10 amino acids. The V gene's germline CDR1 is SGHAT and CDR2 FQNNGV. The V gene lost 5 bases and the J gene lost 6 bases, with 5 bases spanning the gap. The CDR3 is CASSPREQYF. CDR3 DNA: TGTGCCAGCAGCCCCCGCGAGCAGTACTTC.

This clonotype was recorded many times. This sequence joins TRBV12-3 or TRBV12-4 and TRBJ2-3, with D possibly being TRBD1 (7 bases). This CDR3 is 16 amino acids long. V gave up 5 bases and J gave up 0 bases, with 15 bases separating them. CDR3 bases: TGTGCCAGCAGTCAACCAGGGGGACTGAGCACAGATACGCAGTATTTT. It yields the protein CASSQPGGLSTDTQYF.

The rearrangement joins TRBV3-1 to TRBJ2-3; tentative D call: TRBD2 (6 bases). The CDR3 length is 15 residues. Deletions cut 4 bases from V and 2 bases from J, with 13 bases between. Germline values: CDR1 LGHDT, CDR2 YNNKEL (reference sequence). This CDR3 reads CASSPSEIVTDTQYF. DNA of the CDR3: TGTGCCAGCAGCCCTAGCGAAATCGTCACAGATACGCAGTATTTT.

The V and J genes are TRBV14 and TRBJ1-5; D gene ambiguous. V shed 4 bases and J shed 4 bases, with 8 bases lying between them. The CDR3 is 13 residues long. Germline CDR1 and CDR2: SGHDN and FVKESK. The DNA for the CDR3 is TGTGCCAGCAGCCGTATAAATAATCAGCCCCAGCATTTT. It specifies CASSRINNQPQHF.

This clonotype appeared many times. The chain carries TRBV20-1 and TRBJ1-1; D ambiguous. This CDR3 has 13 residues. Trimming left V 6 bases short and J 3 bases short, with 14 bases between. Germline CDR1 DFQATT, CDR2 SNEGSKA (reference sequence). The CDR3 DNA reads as TGCAGTGCCCCCAACAAGGGATACACTGAAGCTTTCTTT. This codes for CSAPNKGYTEAFF.

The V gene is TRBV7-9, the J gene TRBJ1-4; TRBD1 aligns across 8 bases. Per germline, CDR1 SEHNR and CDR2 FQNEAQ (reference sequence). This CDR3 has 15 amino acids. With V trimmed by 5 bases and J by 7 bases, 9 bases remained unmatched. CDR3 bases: TGTGCCAGCAGCCACGCGACAGGGGTCGTTGAAAAACTGTTTTTT. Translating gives CASSHATGVVEKLFF. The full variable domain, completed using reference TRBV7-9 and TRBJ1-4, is DTGVSQNPRHKITKRGQNVTFRCDPISEHNRLYWYRQTLGQGPEFLTYFQNEAQLEKSRLLSDRFSAERPKGSFSTLEIQRTEQGDSAMYLCASSHATGVVEKLFFGSGTQLSVL.

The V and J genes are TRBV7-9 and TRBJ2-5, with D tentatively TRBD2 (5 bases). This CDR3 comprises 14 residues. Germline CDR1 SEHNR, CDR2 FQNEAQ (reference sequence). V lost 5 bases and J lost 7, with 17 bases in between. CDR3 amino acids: CASSSGLVERTQYF. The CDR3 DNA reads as TGTGCCAGCAGCAGCGGCCTCGTAGAACGGACCCAGTACTTC.

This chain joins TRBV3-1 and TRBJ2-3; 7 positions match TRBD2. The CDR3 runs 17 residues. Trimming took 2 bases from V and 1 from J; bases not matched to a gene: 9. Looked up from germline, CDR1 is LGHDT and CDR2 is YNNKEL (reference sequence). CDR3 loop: CASSQIRAGSGTDTQYF. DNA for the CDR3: TGTGCCAGCAGCCAAATTCGAGCGGGGTCCGGCACAGATACGCAGTATTTT.

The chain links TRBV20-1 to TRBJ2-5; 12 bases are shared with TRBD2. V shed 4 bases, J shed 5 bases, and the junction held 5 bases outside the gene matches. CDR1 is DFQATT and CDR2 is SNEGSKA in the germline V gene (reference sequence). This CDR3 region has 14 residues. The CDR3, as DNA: TGCAGTGCTACCACTGGGACTAGCGGGGAGACCCAGTACTTC. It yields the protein CSATTGTSGETQYF.

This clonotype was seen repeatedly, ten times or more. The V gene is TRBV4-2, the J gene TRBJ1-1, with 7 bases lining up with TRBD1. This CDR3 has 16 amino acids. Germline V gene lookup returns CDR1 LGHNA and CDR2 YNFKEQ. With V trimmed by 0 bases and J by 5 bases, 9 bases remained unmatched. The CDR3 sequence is CASSQEQERQGTEAFF. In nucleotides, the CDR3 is TGTGCCAGCAGCCAAGAACAGGAGCGACAGGGTACTGAAGCTTTCTTT.

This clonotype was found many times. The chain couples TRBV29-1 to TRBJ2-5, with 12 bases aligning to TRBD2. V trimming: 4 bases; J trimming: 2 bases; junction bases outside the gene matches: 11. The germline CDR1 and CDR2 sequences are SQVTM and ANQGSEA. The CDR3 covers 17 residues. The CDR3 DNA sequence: TGCAGCGTTGGCGGGAGGGGACTAGCGGGCAGACAAGAGACCCAGTACTTC. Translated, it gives CSVGGRGLAGRQETQYF.

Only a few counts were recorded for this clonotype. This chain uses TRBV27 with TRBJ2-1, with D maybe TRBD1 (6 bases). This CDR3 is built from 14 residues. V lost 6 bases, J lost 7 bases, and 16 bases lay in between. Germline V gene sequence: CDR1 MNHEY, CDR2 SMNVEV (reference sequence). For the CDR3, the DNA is TGTGCCAGCAGGGGACAAGGGATAGGGAATGAGCAGTTCTTC. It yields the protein CASRGQGIGNEQFF.

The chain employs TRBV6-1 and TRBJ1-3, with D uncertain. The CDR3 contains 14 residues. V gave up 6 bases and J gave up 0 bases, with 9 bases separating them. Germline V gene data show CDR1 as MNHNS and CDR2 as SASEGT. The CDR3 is CASRQFHSGNTIYF. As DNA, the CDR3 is TGTGCCAGCAGGCAATTTCACTCTGGAAACACCATATATTTT.

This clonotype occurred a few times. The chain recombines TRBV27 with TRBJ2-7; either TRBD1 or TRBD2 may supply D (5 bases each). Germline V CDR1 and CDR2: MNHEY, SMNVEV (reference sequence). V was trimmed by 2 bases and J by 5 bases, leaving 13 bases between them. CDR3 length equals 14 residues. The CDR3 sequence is CASSLRVMGDEQYF. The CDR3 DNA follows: TGTGCCAGCAGTTTACGTGTGATGGGGGACGAGCAGTACTTC.

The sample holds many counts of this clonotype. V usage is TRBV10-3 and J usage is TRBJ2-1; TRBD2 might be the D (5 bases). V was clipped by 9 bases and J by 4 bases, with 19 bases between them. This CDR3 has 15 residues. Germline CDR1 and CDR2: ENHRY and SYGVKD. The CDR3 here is CAISSSGEPYNEQFF. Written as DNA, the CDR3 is TGTGCCATATCATCGTCCGGGGAGCCTTACAATGAGCAGTTCTTC.

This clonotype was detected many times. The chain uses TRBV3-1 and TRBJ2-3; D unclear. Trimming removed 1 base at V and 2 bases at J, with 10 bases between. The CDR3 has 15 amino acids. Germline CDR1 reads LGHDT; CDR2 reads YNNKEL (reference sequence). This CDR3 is CASSQGFGTTDTQYF. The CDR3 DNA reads TGTGCCAGCAGCCAAGGGTTCGGCACCACAGATACGCAGTATTTT.

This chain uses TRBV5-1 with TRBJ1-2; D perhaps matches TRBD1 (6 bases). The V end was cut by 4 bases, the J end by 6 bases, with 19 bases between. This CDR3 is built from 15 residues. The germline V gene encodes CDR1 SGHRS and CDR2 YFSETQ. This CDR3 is CASSLFGQPGDGYTF. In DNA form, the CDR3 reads TGCGCCAGCAGCCTTTTCGGACAGCCCGGCGATGGCTACACCTTC.

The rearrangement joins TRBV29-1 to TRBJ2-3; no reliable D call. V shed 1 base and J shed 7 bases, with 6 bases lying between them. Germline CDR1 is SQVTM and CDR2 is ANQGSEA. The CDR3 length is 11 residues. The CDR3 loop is CSVEGENTQYF. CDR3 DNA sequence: TGCAGCGTTGAAGGGGAAAATACGCAGTATTTT.